The 26 T cell receptor beta chains below all came from one sample that was sequenced in a study of cytomegalovirus exposure and HLA in healthy donors. The PCR used 60 Vbeta and 13 Jbeta primers. Sequencing used immunoSEQ multiplex PCR; TCRdb keeps in-frame clones, though not all of them. The table includes 150,000 to 200,000 clones, more than 85% detected once. The sample comprised PBMCs. The receptors here all came from a woman aged 18-29 years in good health and CMV-seronegative.

DNA for the CDR3: TGTGCCAGCAGCCGGGGGTACACAGATACGCAGTATTTT. This encodes CASSRGYTDTQYF. The V call is TRBV7-9, the J call TRBJ2-3; D may be TRBD2 (6 bases). CDR1 and CDR2 from the germline V gene are SEHNR and FQNEAQ (reference sequence). The V end was cut by 5 bases, the J end by 2 bases, with 8 bases between. The CDR3 extends over 13 amino acids.

The CDR3 DNA reads as TGTGCCGTTGACAGGGGGGGCCCGGGTGGTCAGCCCCAGCATTTT. Translating gives CAVDRGGPGGQPQHF. The V gene is TRBV30, the J gene TRBJ1-5; 9 bases fit TRBD1. Germline V CDR1 and CDR2: GTSNPN, SVGIG (reference sequence). This CDR3 is 15 amino acids long. V trimming: 8 bases; J trimming: 6 bases; junction bases outside the gene matches: 14.

This CDR3 reads CASSGREYRQYF. In DNA form, the CDR3 reads TGTGCCAGCAGTGGTAGGGAGTATAGGCAGTACTTC. The chain is built from TRBV2 and TRBJ2-7; a weak D match, TRBD2 (5 bases). Trimming stripped 4 bases from V and 9 bases from J, with 13 bases between. In germline, CDR1 is SNHLY, CDR2 FYNNEI. CDR3 size: 12 residues.

This clone has just a few counts. This chain connects TRBV30 to TRBJ1-4; D remains unclear. This CDR3 contains 13 residues. Germline CDR1 reads GTSNPN; CDR2 reads SVGIG (reference sequence). CDR3 DNA sequence: TGTGCTCACGCCTATGCAACTAATGAAAAACTGTTTTTT. This encodes CAHAYATNEKLFF.

The CDR3 region is CASSVASQNNEQFF. CDR3 bases: TGTGCCAGCAGTGTGGCTAGCCAAAACAATGAGCAGTTCTTC. The rearrangement links TRBV2 to TRBJ2-1; TRBD2 is a possible D gene (5 bases). The CDR3 has 14 residues. Deletions cut 4 bases from V and 5 bases from J, with 12 bases between. The germline gives CDR1 SNHLY, CDR2 FYNNEI.

This rearrangement joins TRBV11-2 to TRBJ1-2; possibly TRBD1 for D (6 bases). In germline, CDR1 is SGHAT, CDR2 FQNNGV. The CDR3 has 15 residues. Trimming took 1 base from V and 4 from J, leaving 13 bases between them. In DNA form, the CDR3 reads TGTGCCAGCAGCTTAGCGGGGGGCGGTGGCTATGGCTACACCTTC. Amino acids: CASSLAGGGGYGYTF.

The rearrangement joins TRBV11-3 to TRBJ1-2; D remains unclear. Germline V gene data show CDR1 as SGHNT and CDR2 as YENEEA. The CDR3 is 15 residues long. Deletions cut 5 bases from V and 4 bases from J, with 17 bases between. The CDR3 coding sequence is TGTGCCAGCAGCGAAGGGCGGTTCGGGAGCTATGGCTACACCTTC. Its translation is CASSEGRFGSYGYTF.

A note on this clone: This may stem from a read error, because a much larger clone lies one nucleotide away. The chain uses TRBV5-6 and TRBJ1-2; the D gene is possibly TRBD1 (5 bases). V was pared by 4 bases and J by 6 bases, with 10 bases between. Germline CDR1 SGHDT, CDR2 YYEEEE. This CDR3 is built from 12 residues. The CDR3: CASSPTVDGYTF. For the CDR3, the DNA is TGTGCCAGCAGCCCGACAGTGGATGGCTACACCTTC.

The chain joins TRBV5-1 to TRBJ2-2, with 7 bases that match TRBD2. Germline V gene sequence: CDR1 SGHRS, CDR2 YFSETQ. Trimming cost V 4 bases and J 8 bases; bases outside gene matches: 11. This CDR3 comprises 15 residues. The CDR3 region has the DNA TGCGCCAGCAGCAGATCTAGCGGCCTCGGGGGGGAGCTGTTTTTT. Translating gives CASSRSSGLGGELFF.

This clone came up a few times. This rearrangement joins TRBV18 to TRBJ1-1; D is possibly TRBD1 (5 bases). The V and J ends lost 8 bases and 1 base respectively, with 11 bases between them. This CDR3 has 13 residues. Germline V gene data show CDR1 as KGHSH and CDR2 as LQKENI. Here the CDR3 DNA reads TGTGCCAGCACCATCGGACAGAACACTGAAGCTTTCTTT. It specifies CASTIGQNTEAFF.

The chain joins TRBV6-4 to TRBJ2-3; 7 nucleotides line up with TRBD1. The germline V gene encodes CDR1 MRHNA and CDR2 SNTAGT. The CDR3 sequence is 14 residues long. With 2 bases clipped from V and 2 bases from J, the junction kept 1 base outside the gene matches. The CDR3 loop is CASSDKGATDTQYF. DNA of the CDR3: TGTGCCAGCAGTGACAAGGGGGCCACAGATACGCAGTATTTT.

The chain joins TRBV6-1 to TRBJ2-2, with 9 nucleotides matching TRBD2. This CDR3 region has 13 residues. The V segment lost 1 base and the J segment 15 bases; nucleotides outside the gene matches: 6. Germline loops: CDR1 MNHNS, CDR2 SASEGT. CDR3 sequence reads: CASSEVPSGVVFF. The CDR3 nucleotides read TGTGCCAGCAGTGAAGTTCCTAGCGGGGTGGTGTTTTTT.

The gene calls are TRBV19 and TRBJ1-1, with 7 bases that match TRBD1. CDR1 is LNHDA, CDR2 SQIVND, per germline (reference sequence). The CDR3 runs to 12 residues. J lost 5 bases, V lost 8 bases, and 5 bases had no gene match. The CDR3 region is CASGTGVTEAFF. The CDR3 DNA reads TGTGCCAGTGGCACAGGGGTTACTGAAGCTTTCTTT.

The V gene is TRBV19, the J gene TRBJ2-5, with D perhaps matching TRBD1 (6 bases). CDR3 size: 15 residues. In germline, CDR1 is LNHDA, CDR2 SQIVND (reference sequence). V gave up 3 bases and J gave up 5 bases, with 16 bases separating them. The CDR3 spells CASSIGGDKGETQYF. CDR3 in DNA: TGTGCCAGTAGTATTGGTGGGGACAAGGGGGAGACCCAGTACTTC.

V and J are TRBV11-3 and TRBJ2-3; 9 nucleotides align to TRBD2. CDR3 size: 15 residues. Trimming removed 7 bases from V and 3 bases from J; junction bases left unmatched: 8. Germline V lookup: CDR1 SGHNT, CDR2 YENEEA. In nucleotides, the CDR3 is TGTGCCAGCACCTATCGAGCGGGAGGTACAGATACGCAGTATTTT. Translation: CASTYRAGGTDTQYF.

The chain uses TRBV7-9 and TRBJ2-3, with 7 bases matching TRBD2. This CDR3 spans 13 amino acids. Germline CDR1 reads SEHNR; CDR2 reads FQNEAQ (reference sequence). With V trimmed by 1 base and J by 5 bases, 0 bases remained unmatched. The CDR3 spells CASSLERGDTQYF. In DNA, the CDR3 is TGTGCCAGCAGCTTAGAGCGGGGAGATACGCAGTATTTT.

The rearrangement joins TRBV2 to TRBJ2-3, with 8 positions matching TRBD1. The CDR3 covers 15 residues. V was clipped by 6 bases and J by 4 bases; unmatched bases: 9. CDR1 and CDR2 from the germline V gene are SNHLY and FYNNEI. The CDR3 loop reads CASREDRATPDTQYF. DNA of the CDR3: TGTGCCAGCAGAGAGGACAGGGCCACTCCAGATACGCAGTATTTT.

V gene TRBV7-2 combines with J gene TRBJ1-1, with 8 bases matching TRBD1. The CDR3 runs to 15 residues. V lost 5 bases, J lost 2 bases, and 7 bases stayed unmatched. Germline CDR1 and CDR2: SGHTA and FQGNSA. The CDR3 reads CASSNTGTGNTEAFF. The CDR3 coding sequence is TGTGCCAGCAGCAACACCGGGACAGGCAACACTGAAGCTTTCTTT.

Turning to this clone: One end of the junction is discordant with germline, which a read error may explain. The rearrangement joins TRBV7-7 to TRBJ2-1, with 7 bases matching TRBD1. The length of the CDR3 is 14 residues. Germline V gives CDR1 SSHAT, CDR2 FNYEAQ (reference sequence). CDR3 in amino acids: CASSTGVSHNEQFF. In DNA, the CDR3 is TGTGCTAGCAGCACAGGGGTATCCCACAATGAGCAGTTCTTC.

This chain uses TRBV4-3 with TRBJ2-6; the D gene is possibly TRBD1 (6 bases). Germline CDR1 and CDR2: LGHNA and YSLEER. There are 15 residues in the CDR3. Trimming stripped 5 bases from V and 1 base from J, with 9 bases between. The CDR3 sequence: CASSKQGSGANVLTF. The CDR3 DNA is TGCGCCAGCAGCAAACAGGGTTCTGGGGCCAACGTCCTGACTTTC.

The CDR3 sequence: CASSLQGAGELFF. The CDR3 nucleotides are TGCGCCAGCAGCCTACAGGGGGCCGGGGAGCTGTTTTTT. V and J are TRBV5-1 and TRBJ2-2, with 8 bases identical to TRBD1. The CDR3 is 13 amino acids. Per the germline V gene, CDR1 is SGHRS and CDR2 is YFSETQ. The J segment lost 6 bases and the V segment lost 4 bases, leaving 2 bases of the junction unmatched.

The rearrangement links TRBV19 to TRBJ2-6; 7 positions agree with TRBD1. This CDR3 spans 18 amino acids. Germline CDR1 is LNHDA and CDR2 is SQIVND (reference sequence). With 1 base clipped from V and 4 bases from J, the junction kept 10 bases outside the gene matches. The chain's CDR3 is CASSIGQQGLRGANVLTF. In nucleotides, the CDR3 is TGTGCCAGTAGTATAGGGCAACAGGGGTTGAGGGGGGCCAACGTCCTGACTTTC.

The chain combines TRBV15 with TRBJ1-5, with no clear D. Germline V gives CDR1 LNHNV, CDR2 YYDKDF (reference sequence). The V end lost 0 bases, the J end lost 6 bases, and 18 bases lay between the germline ends. The CDR3 covers 17 residues. CDR3 DNA: TGTGCCACCAGCAGAGATGGATGGGTGGCGGAACGTCAGCCCCAGCATTTT. This sequence encodes CATSRDGWVAERQPQHF.

The chain carries TRBV18 and TRBJ1-2; D is undetermined. This CDR3 region has 13 residues. Per the germline V gene, CDR1 is KGHSH and CDR2 is LQKENI. Trimming removed 0 bases at V and 4 bases at J, with 6 bases between. The CDR3 DNA is TGTGCCAGCTCACCACCTAACGGCTATGGCTACACCTTC. Amino acids: CASSPPNGYGYTF.

The chain joins TRBV25-1 to TRBJ1-5; D ambiguous. With 4 bases removed from V and 1 base from J, the gap between germline ends came to 5 bases. This CDR3 spans 13 amino acids. CDR1 is MGHDK, CDR2 SYGVNS, per germline. The CDR3 nucleotides read TGTGCCAGCAGTGCGGGGAGCAATCAGCCCCAGCATTTT. This encodes CASSAGSNQPQHF.

V usage is TRBV9 and J usage is TRBJ2-7; the D is unclear. This CDR3 has 14 amino acids. The germline V gene encodes CDR1 SGDLS and CDR2 YYNGEE. With 0 bases removed from V and 0 bases from J, the gap between germline ends came to 7 bases. CDR3 sequence (DNA): TGTGCCAGCAGCGTAGAAATGAGCTCCTACGAGCAGTACTTC. Protein sequence: CASSVEMSSYEQYF.